The sequence of this TCR beta chain was determined in a study of shared clonotypes between healthy human individuals. Points from the study as a whole: The four-donor shared clonotypes exceeded non-shared clonotypes in generation probability, with non-shared ones scoring lower.

Note on this clone: Antigen unknown.

The CDR3 has 13 residues. Trimming left V 1 base short and J 6 bases short, with 7 bases between. CDR1 and CDR2 (germline): SGHNT, YYREEE (reference sequence). The repertoire was sequenced with immunoSEQ multiplex PCR; TCRdb's copy has only in-frame clones and lacks some. The data contain a few million clones, roughly 92% of them seen just once; the ten biggest clones take up about 0.41%. The V gene is TRBV5-4, the J gene TRBJ1-4; D uncertain. The sequence was collected from a man between 18 and 29 years old in good health. Some clones in this sample may be carry-over from other donors' samples. The sample taken for sequencing was naive CD4+ T cells from PBMCs. This sample's subset: CD45RA+ positively selected. CDR3 in amino acids: CASSLRIDEKLFF. DNA of the CDR3: TGTGCCAGCAGCTTGAGGATAGATGAAAAACTGTTTTTT.